The 30 T cell receptor beta chains below all came from one sample that was sequenced in a study of T cells in localized non-small cell lung cancer. Sequenced by immunoSEQ multiplex PCR; TCRdb stores in-frame clones only, minus some. The repertoire holds 800 to 1,200 clones, with around 20% as singletons. This sample comprised normal lung tissue next to the tumor, obtained before any cancer treatment. Receptors originate from a woman aged 40-69 years with stage I lung adenocarcinoma.

This clone qualifies as large (0.1 to 1%). The gene calls are TRBV11-3 and TRBJ1-1; TRBD1 aligns across 7 bases. V lost 5 bases and J lost 0; bases outside the gene matches: 9. CDR1 and CDR2 (germline): SGHNT, YENEEA. CDR3 length: 16 residues. The CDR3 protein is CASSRTLDRLNTEAFF. The CDR3 nucleotides are TGTGCCAGCAGCCGGACCTTGGACAGGTTGAACACTGAAGCTTTCTTT. Combining the CDR3 with reference TRBV11-3 and TRBJ1-1 gives the whole variable domain EAGVVQSPRYKIIEKKQPVAFWCNPISGHNTLYWYLQNLGQGPELLIRYENEEAVDDSQLPKDRFSAERLKGVDSTLKIQPAELGDSAVYLCASSRTLDRLNTEAFFGQGTRLTVV.

As regards this clone: No DNA is shown, since the ends of the CDR3 on it are uncertain; the CDR3 is the one TCRdb lists. V gene TRBV1 combines with J gene TRBJ1-3. TRBV1 is flagged as a pseudogene. From its first to its last residue, the CDR3 has 15 amino acids. This chain's CDR3 is CASSQEWGSGNTIYF.

The genes are TRBV11-3 and TRBJ2-3; possible D gene TRBD1, 6 bases. There are 14 residues in the CDR3. V was cut by 2 bases and J by 6 bases, with 12 bases left in between. Germline loops: CDR1 SGHNT, CDR2 YENEEA. The CDR3 region is CASSLQGLWDTQYF. CDR3 in DNA: TGTGCCAGCAGCTTACAGGGGTTGTGGGATACGCAGTATTTT.

This rearrangement joins TRBV19 to TRBJ1-5; perhaps TRBD1 as D (6 bases). The V and J ends lost 4 bases and 4 bases respectively, with 11 bases between them. This CDR3 has 14 residues. CDR1 LNHDA and CDR2 SQIVND come from the germline V gene (reference sequence). This CDR3 reads CASSTPGENQPQHF. As DNA, the CDR3 is TGTGCCAGTAGTACCCCAGGGGAGAATCAGCCCCAGCATTTT.

This clone came up a few times. The chain recombines TRBV4-1 with TRBJ2-2; 8 positions match TRBD2. V lost 2 bases to trimming and J lost 7 bases; unmatched junction nucleotides: 6. There are 15 residues in the CDR3. Germline V gene lookup returns CDR1 MGHRA and CDR2 YSYEKL. The CDR3, as DNA: TGCGCCAGCAGCCAACGTGGAACTAGCGGCGGGGAGCTGTTTTTT. It translates to CASSQRGTSGGELFF.

This clone appeared a few times. This chain joins TRBV6-4 and TRBJ2-7, with D uncertain. The CDR3 runs to 11 residues. CDR1 is MRHNA and CDR2 is SNTAGT in the germline V gene. Trimming shortened V by 4 bases and J by 3 bases, and 4 bases separated the two germline ends. This chain's CDR3 is CASSALYEQYF. The DNA for the CDR3 is TGTGCCAGCAGTGCGCTCTACGAGCAGTACTTC.

The chain uses TRBV5-1 and TRBJ1-1; the match to TRBD1 covers 7 bases. J gave up 2 bases and V 4 bases, and 5 bases lay outside the gene matches. The germline CDR1 and CDR2 sequences are SGHRS and YFSETQ. This CDR3 comprises 14 residues. The DNA of the CDR3 is TGCGCCAGCAGCCCCGGACAGGCAAACACTGAAGCTTTCTTT. As protein: CASSPGQANTEAFF. Full variable domain (outside the CDR3, taken from reference TRBV5-1 and TRBJ1-1): KAGVTQTPRYLIKTRGQQVTLSCSPISGHRSVSWYQQTPGQGLQFLFEYFSETQRNKGNFPGRFSGRQFSNSRSEMNVSTLELGDSALYLCASSPGQANTEAFFGQGTRLTVV.

The V gene is TRBV14, the J gene TRBJ2-7; a possible D gene is TRBD1 (6 bases). CDR3 length: 12 residues. CDR1 and CDR2 from the germline V gene are SGHDN and FVKESK. V lost 4 bases to trimming and J lost 6 bases, with 10 bases between them. CDR3 sequence reads: CASSLSRGEQYF. For the CDR3, the DNA is TGTGCCAGCAGCCTAAGCAGGGGCGAGCAGTACTTC.

Sample share makes this clone medium-sized. The rearrangement uses TRBV7-2 and TRBJ1-1; no reliable D call. Germline V gene lookup returns CDR1 SGHTA and CDR2 FQGNSA. The CDR3 is made up of 13 amino acids. Deletions cut 1 base from V and 0 bases from J, with 3 bases between. CDR3 sequence (DNA): TGTGCCAGCAGCTTAGGGATGAACACTGAAGCTTTCTTT. Protein: CASSLGMNTEAFF.

Within the sample, this clone is medium-sized (0.01 to 0.1%). The J gene is TRBJ2-5, the V gene TRBV11-3; D is possibly TRBD2 (7 bases). CDR1 is SGHNT and CDR2 is YENEEA in the germline V gene. This CDR3 comprises 14 residues. V was pared by 3 bases and J by 4 bases, with 12 bases between. The CDR3 DNA reads TGTGCCAGCAGCTTGGGGGGGCGAGGAGAGACCCAGTACTTC. Protein product: CASSLGGRGETQYF.

The chain joins TRBV10-2 to TRBJ2-2; 8 bases map to TRBD2. This CDR3 is built from 20 residues. Per germline, CDR1 WSHSY and CDR2 SAAADI. V shed 2 bases, J shed 5 bases, and the junction held 19 bases outside the gene matches. The CDR3 here is CASSENPAAGVVSRTGELFF. CDR3 DNA: TGCGCCAGCAGTGAGAACCCGGCAGCGGGGGTAGTGAGTAGAACCGGGGAGCTGTTTTTT.

V and J are TRBV19 and TRBJ2-1; D is perhaps TRBD1 or TRBD2 (5 bases each). CDR3 length equals 16 residues. Germline loops: CDR1 LNHDA, CDR2 SQIVND (reference sequence). The V end lost 8 bases, the J end lost 5 bases, and 22 bases lay between the germline ends. The CDR3 nucleotides read TGTGCCAGTCCCCAACGGGGTGACAGAGAGGACAATGAGCAGTTCTTC. Its protein is CASPQRGDREDNEQFF.

V gene TRBV30 combines with J gene TRBJ1-2; 9 bases map to TRBD1. The J segment lost 8 bases and the V segment lost 2 bases, leaving 6 bases of the junction unmatched. The CDR3 has 13 amino acids. The V gene's germline CDR1 is GTSNPN and CDR2 SVGIG (reference sequence). The CDR3 here is CAWSIGTGSGYTF. For the CDR3, the DNA is TGTGCCTGGAGTATAGGGACAGGGTCGGGCTACACCTTC.

The chain recombines TRBV4-1 with TRBJ2-5, with D possibly being TRBD2 (6 bases). CDR1 and CDR2 from the germline V gene are MGHRA and YSYEKL. Trimming shortened V by 4 bases and J by 1 base, and 10 bases separated the two germline ends. The CDR3 extends over 14 amino acids. The CDR3 reads CASSLGLGQETQYF. CDR3 coding DNA: TGCGCCAGCAGCCTGGGACTGGGCCAAGAGACCCAGTACTTC.

This chain joins TRBV18 and TRBJ1-1; 7 bases are a match to TRBD1. Germline trimming cut 4 bases from V and 2 bases from J; bases unmatched to any gene: 7. The germline V gene encodes CDR1 KGHSH and CDR2 LQKENI. The CDR3 totals 15 residues. The CDR3 here is CASSRTGADNTEAFF. CDR3 nucleotides: TGTGCCAGCTCACGGACAGGAGCTGATAACACTGAAGCTTTCTTT.

This clone is judged medium-sized. The chain employs TRBV11-3 and TRBJ1-5; TRBD1 agrees at 8 bases. CDR1 SGHNT and CDR2 YENEEA come from the germline V gene. V shed 4 bases, J shed 2 bases, and the junction held 4 bases outside the gene matches. There are 15 residues in the CDR3. CDR3 DNA: TGTGCCAGCAGCTCAGGGGGCGCGGGCAATCAGCCCCAGCATTTT. Protein: CASSSGGAGNQPQHF. Drawing the rest from reference TRBV11-3 and TRBJ1-5, the complete variable domain is EAGVVQSPRYKIIEKKQPVAFWCNPISGHNTLYWYLQNLGQGPELLIRYENEEAVDDSQLPKDRFSAERLKGVDSTLKIQPAELGDSAVYLCASSSGGAGNQPQHFGDGTRLSIL.

The chain is built from TRBV14 and TRBJ2-7, with 7 bases matching TRBD1. Per germline, CDR1 SGHDN and CDR2 FVKESK. V was clipped by 3 bases and J by 1 base; unmatched bases: 3. CDR3 length: 14 amino acids. CDR3 sequence (DNA): TGTGCCAGCAGCCACAGACAGGGATCCTACGAGCAGTACTTC. This codes for CASSHRQGSYEQYF. The full variable domain, completed using reference TRBV14 and TRBJ2-7, is EAGVTQFPSHSVIEKGQTVTLRCDPISGHDNLYWYRRVMGKEIKFLLHFVKESKQDESGMPNNRFLAERTGGTYSTLKVQPAELEDSGVYFCASSHRQGSYEQYFGPGTRLTVT.

The chain has TRBV19 and TRBJ1-2; D is ambiguous. Germline V lookup: CDR1 LNHDA, CDR2 SQIVND (reference sequence). CDR3 length: 12 residues. Trimming removed 8 bases from V and 5 bases from J, with 12 bases in between. For the CDR3, the DNA is TGTGCCAGTGGGTTGGCAGCTTATGGCTACACCTTC. It codes for CASGLAAYGYTF.

The sample holds a few counts of this clone. This chain links TRBV11-3 with TRBJ2-7; perhaps TRBD2 as D (5 bases). V shed 3 bases and J shed 0 bases, with 18 bases lying between them. This CDR3 has 17 amino acids. From germline, CDR1 is SGHNT and CDR2 YENEEA. The CDR3 loop reads CASSLRRLAFFSYEQYF. In DNA, the CDR3 is TGTGCCAGCAGCTTGAGACGTCTAGCATTCTTCTCCTACGAGCAGTACTTC.

The rearrangement joins TRBV5-1 to TRBJ2-7; 8 nucleotides align to TRBD1. V shed 4 bases and J 0 bases; nucleotides not matched to a gene: 9. Germline V gives CDR1 SGHRS, CDR2 YFSETQ. The CDR3 spans 16 residues. The CDR3 region has the DNA TGCGCCAGCAGCCAAGGGGACAGGCAAACCTCCTACGAGCAGTACTTC. This translates into CASSQGDRQTSYEQYF. Drawing the rest from reference TRBV5-1 and TRBJ2-7, the complete variable domain is KAGVTQTPRYLIKTRGQQVTLSCSPISGHRSVSWYQQTPGQGLQFLFEYFSETQRNKGNFPGRFSGRQFSNSRSEMNVSTLELGDSALYLCASSQGDRQTSYEQYFGPGTRLTVT.

The chain joins TRBV19 to TRBJ2-5; unclear D gene. The CDR3 contains 12 residues. Germline CDR1 reads LNHDA; CDR2 reads SQIVND (reference sequence). V lost 3 bases, J lost 9 bases, and 11 bases lay in between. CDR3 nucleotides: TGTGCCAGTAGTATCTCTTCTGGGGCCCAGTACTTC. Translation gives CASSISSGAQYF. The full variable domain, its missing parts supplied by reference TRBV19 and TRBJ2-5, is DGGITQSPKYLFRKEGQNVTLSCEQNLNHDAMYWYRQDPGQGLRLIYYSQIVNDFQKGDIAEGYSVSREKKESFPLTVTSAQKNPTAFYLCASSISSGAQYFGPGTRLLVL.

The V gene is TRBV19, the J gene TRBJ1-5; tentative D call: TRBD1 (5 bases). Germline CDR1 reads LNHDA; CDR2 reads SQIVND (reference sequence). CDR3 size: 13 residues. V was pared by 3 bases and J by 5 bases, with 8 bases between. The CDR3 protein is CASSIRVYQPQHF. CDR3 DNA sequence: TGTGCCAGTAGTATCAGGGTTTATCAGCCCCAGCATTTT.

The rearrangement joins TRBV10-2 to TRBJ1-1; D is undetermined. V was clipped by 2 bases and J by 4 bases, with 17 bases between them. Germline CDR1 WSHSY, CDR2 SAAADI. The CDR3 runs 16 residues. The CDR3 loop is CASSENRGGSGTEAFF. As DNA, the CDR3 is TGCGCCAGCAGTGAGAATCGAGGAGGGTCAGGCACTGAAGCTTTCTTT.

The sample holds a few counts of this clone. The gene calls are TRBV7-5 and TRBJ2-3; TRBD2, as called in the table, went unchecked against the DNA. TRBV7-5 is marked as a pseudogene. The length of the CDR3 is 15 residues. The CDR3 bases are TGTGCCAGCAGCTTGACTAGCGGGGGGTCAGATACGCAGTATTTT. It encodes CASSLTSGGSDTQYF.

This clone was seen more than once but under ten times. This rearrangement joins TRBV11-3 to TRBJ1-1; no firm D call. CDR3 length: 14 amino acids. Trimming stripped 5 bases from V and 0 bases from J, with 10 bases between. CDR1 is SGHNT, CDR2 YENEEA, per germline. CDR3 bases: TGTGCCAGCAGCCTGGAGACCATGAACACTGAAGCTTTCTTT. This gives the protein CASSLETMNTEAFF.

The V call is TRBV7-2, the J call TRBJ1-2; TRBD1 agrees at 8 bases. The CDR3 sequence is 15 residues long. Germline V CDR1 and CDR2: SGHTA, FQGNSA. J gave up 2 bases and V 2 bases, and 4 bases lay outside the gene matches. The CDR3 DNA sequence: TGTGCCAGCAGCTTACAGGGGGCTCGCAACTATGGCTACACCTTC. It codes for CASSLQGARNYGYTF. Supplemented by reference TRBV7-2 and TRBJ1-2, the full variable domain reads GAGVSQSPSNKVTEKGKDVELRCDPISGHTALYWYRQSLGQGLEFLIYFQGNSAPDKSGLPSDRFSAERTGGSVSTLTIQRTQQEDSAVYLCASSLQGARNYGYTFGSGTRLTVV.

This clone has a handful of counts. The V and J genes are TRBV30 and TRBJ1-1; 11 positions agree with TRBD1. Trimming cost V 5 bases and J 1 base; bases outside gene matches: 15. Germline CDR1 is GTSNPN and CDR2 is SVGIG (reference sequence). This CDR3 contains 18 residues. CDR3 sequence (DNA): TGTGCCTGGGGTACCCGGAAGGACAGGGGGCGAGGGAACACTGAAGCTTTCTTT. Its translation is CAWGTRKDRGRGNTEAFF.

This CDR3 reads CASSQGSGGSTDTQYF. For the CDR3, the DNA is TGTGCCAGCAGCCAAGGTAGCGGGGGATCCACAGATACGCAGTATTTT. This chain uses TRBV14 with TRBJ2-3; 9 nucleotides align to TRBD2. V shed 1 base and J 2 bases; nucleotides not matched to a gene: 4. The CDR3 runs to 16 residues. In germline, CDR1 is SGHDN, CDR2 FVKESK. Together with reference TRBV14 and TRBJ2-3, the CDR3 gives the full variable domain: EAGVTQFPSHSVIEKGQTVTLRCDPISGHDNLYWYRRVMGKEIKFLLHFVKESKQDESGMPNNRFLAERTGGTYSTLKVQPAELEDSGVYFCASSQGSGGSTDTQYFGPGTRLTVL.

This clone was detected a few times. V gene TRBV19 combines with J gene TRBJ1-1; D remains ambiguous. This CDR3 region has 14 residues. Germline-derived CDR1 and CDR2 are LNHDA and SQIVND (reference sequence). Trimming shortened V by 1 base and J by 1 base, and 7 bases separated the two germline ends. The CDR3 protein is CASSIGLSNTEAFF. Written as DNA, the CDR3 is TGTGCCAGTAGTATAGGTCTTTCGAACACTGAAGCTTTCTTT.

This clone was found a few times. The chain carries TRBV30 and TRBJ2-5, with 9 bases that match TRBD1. The CDR3 is 15 residues long. The trim removed 4 bases at V and 4 bases at J, leaving 10 bases unmatched. The germline V gene has CDR1 GTSNPN and CDR2 SVGIG (reference sequence). The CDR3 coding sequence is TGTGCCTGGATTCGGACAGGGGCCCCCCCAGAGACCCAGTACTTC. This gives the protein CAWIRTGAPPETQYF.